This T cell receptor (beta chain) comes out of a study of CD8 T cells in ankylosing spondylitis. In TCRdb, the 5' RACE reads were re-called with MiXCR into one record per CDR3 protein. The profile shows some 300,000 distinct CDR3 sequences, roughly 20% of them singletons. This clonotype was counted only a few times. The TCR comes from a female donor with ankylosing spondylitis or in good health (not recorded which). The sample taken for sequencing was blood, either unsorted or a sorted T cell fraction (not recorded which).

The chain's CDR3 is CARRGRCAPTDTQYF. The CDR3 DNA follows: TGTGCCCGGAGGGGCAGGTGCGCGCCAACAGATACGCAGTATTTT. This chain links TRBV14 with TRBJ2-3; tentatively, D is TRBD2 (6 bases). The CDR3 is 15 residues long. The V end lost 11 bases, the J end lost 3 bases, and 21 bases lay between the germline ends. Germline-derived CDR1 and CDR2 are SGHDN and FVKESK. Complete variable domain (other parts from reference TRBV14 and TRBJ2-3): EAGVTQFPSHSVIEKGQTVTLRCDPISGHDNLYWYRRVMGKEIKFLLHFVKESKQDESGMPNNRFLAERTGGTYSTLKVQPAELEDSGVYFCARRGRCAPTDTQYFGPGTRLTVL.